Presented here are 30 T cell receptor beta chains from one specimen sequenced in a study of blood T cell repertoires in COVID-19. Assay: immunoSEQ multiplex PCR; the TCRdb copy retains only in-frame clones and omits some. Of 95,000 to 150,000 clones listed, about nine tenths are singletons. Sequencing input: peripheral blood. Receptors were obtained from a man aged 40-49 years with acute or convalescent COVID-19.

The chain links TRBV6-2 or TRBV6-3 to TRBJ2-1; 9 nucleotides line up with TRBD1. The J segment lost 9 bases and the V segment lost 6 bases, leaving 6 bases of the junction unmatched. This CDR3 region has 13 residues. Germline CDR1 is MNHEY and CDR2 is SVGEGT. CDR3 sequence: CASSGTGTSEQFF. In nucleotides, the CDR3 is TGTGCCAGCAGCGGGACAGGGACTTCTGAGCAGTTCTTC.

The CDR3 loop is CASSEASTDTQYF. CDR3 DNA: TGTGCCAGTAGTGAAGCTAGCACAGATACGCAGTATTTT. The chain employs TRBV19 and TRBJ2-3; no clear D. CDR1 is LNHDA, CDR2 SQIVND, per germline (reference sequence). The CDR3 runs 13 residues. The V gene lost 5 bases and the J gene lost 0 bases, with 6 bases spanning the gap. Complete variable domain (other parts from reference TRBV19 and TRBJ2-3): DGGITQSPKYLFRKEGQNVTLSCEQNLNHDAMYWYRQDPGQGLRLIYYSQIVNDFQKGDIAEGYSVSREKKESFPLTVTSAQKNPTAFYLCASSEASTDTQYFGPGTRLTVL.

The V gene is TRBV2, the J gene TRBJ2-3, with a tentative D call TRBD2 (5 bases). Germline CDR1 SNHLY, CDR2 FYNNEI. The CDR3 loop spans 14 amino acids. Trimming cost V 5 bases and J 3 bases, with 12 bases left between them. CDR3 DNA: TGTGCCAGCAGTCCGTCGAGAGGGACAGATACGCAGTATTTT. This gives the protein CASSPSRGTDTQYF.

This chain joins TRBV7-9 and TRBJ2-5; TRBD2 matches 7 bases. The CDR3 extends over 14 amino acids. The germline gives CDR1 SEHNR, CDR2 FQNEAQ (reference sequence). Trimming cost V 0 bases and J 4 bases; bases outside gene matches: 2. The DNA for the CDR3 is TGTGCCAGCAGCTTAGCGGGGGAGGGAGAGACCCAGTACTTC. Amino acid sequence: CASSLAGEGETQYF.

This clone was seen once. The genes are TRBV6-1 and TRBJ1-6; TRBD1 matches at 8 bases. V gave up 0 bases and J gave up 9 bases; unmatched junction bases: 4. Germline V gene sequence: CDR1 MNHNS, CDR2 SASEGT. This CDR3 is 15 amino acids long. CDR3 nucleotide sequence: TGTGCCAGCAGTGAAGCTCGGACAGGGAGTTCACCCCTCCACTTT. Translated, it gives CASSEARTGSSPLHF.

The chain carries TRBV9 and TRBJ2-7, with 9 bases identical to TRBD1. The CDR3 runs to 14 residues. Germline V CDR1 and CDR2: SGDLS, YYNGEE. V trimming: 0 bases; J trimming: 7 bases; junction bases outside the gene matches: 5. This CDR3 reads CASSVEGQGREQYF. The CDR3 DNA follows: TGTGCCAGCAGCGTAGAAGGACAGGGGAGAGAGCAGTACTTC. The full variable domain, in which reference TRBV9 and TRBJ2-7 provide the parts outside the CDR3, is DSGVTQTPKHLITATGQRVTLRCSPRSGDLSVYWYQQSLDQGLQFLIQYYNGEERAKGNILERFSAQQFPDLHSELNLSSLELGDSALYFCASSVEGQGREQYFGPGTRLTVT.

The rearrangement joins TRBV12-5 to TRBJ1-1, with D possibly being TRBD1 (5 bases). Trimming removed 3 bases at V and 4 bases at J, with 9 bases between. The CDR3 spans 13 residues. Germline V gene lookup returns CDR1 LGHNT and CDR2 FRNRAP. Here the CDR3 reads CASGLGVSTEAFF. In DNA, the CDR3 is TGTGCTAGTGGTTTAGGGGTGTCCACTGAAGCTTTCTTT.

V is TRBV19 and J is TRBJ2-2; 11 bases fit TRBD1. The ends lost 2 bases at V and 2 bases at J; junction bases unmatched: 7. The germline gives CDR1 LNHDA, CDR2 SQIVND (reference sequence). CDR3 length equals 18 residues. Written as DNA, the CDR3 is TGTGCCAGTAGTATACCCCAAGGGACAGGGGGTAACACCGGGGAGCTGTTTTTT. This encodes CASSIPQGTGGNTGELFF.

The chain joins TRBV4-1 to TRBJ2-3; TRBD1 matches 10 bases. CDR3 size: 16 residues. The trim removed 4 bases at V and 2 bases at J, leaving 6 bases unmatched. CDR1 and CDR2 (germline): MGHRA, YSYEKL. CDR3 bases: TGCGCCAGCAGCCTCCGGGACAGGGGATACACAGATACGCAGTATTTT. As protein: CASSLRDRGYTDTQYF.

This chain links TRBV5-6 with TRBJ2-5, with 9 bases matching TRBD1. This CDR3 is 14 amino acids long. Germline CDR1 and CDR2: SGHDT and YYEEEE. With V trimmed by 3 bases and J by 7 bases, 7 bases remained unmatched. The CDR3 DNA is TGTGCCAGCAGCTGGAGCGGGACAGGGACGACCCAGTACTTC. The encoded protein is CASSWSGTGTTQYF.

J is TRBJ2-2 and V is TRBV10-3; possible D gene TRBD2, 5 bases. The CDR3 runs to 14 residues. CDR1 and CDR2 from the germline V gene are ENHRY and SYGVKD. The V gene lost 4 bases and the J gene lost 5 bases, with 11 bases spanning the gap. CDR3: CAISGGEGTGELFF. CDR3 DNA: TGTGCCATCAGTGGTGGAGAGGGTACCGGGGAGCTGTTTTTT.

This chain uses TRBV15 with TRBJ1-5; TRBD1 matches at 7 bases. Germline V gene data show CDR1 as LNHNV and CDR2 as YYDKDF (reference sequence). The V and J ends lost 7 bases and 2 bases, in that order; junction bases with no gene match: 8. The CDR3 consists of 15 residues. CDR3 bases: TGTGCCACCAAGAGGGGGCGCGGGGGCAATCAGCCCCAGCATTTT. This gives the protein CATKRGRGGNQPQHF.

A note on this clone: The sample contains more than one DNA sequence encoding this CDR3. This chain links TRBV30 with TRBJ1-5, with a possible D match to TRBD1 (5 bases). Trimming pared 1 base from V and 2 bases from J, leaving 6 bases between. The CDR3 length is 13 residues. The germline V gene has CDR1 GTSNPN and CDR2 SVGIG (reference sequence). The CDR3 region has the DNA TGTGCCTGGAGTGGCAGGGGCAATCAGCCCCAGCATTTT. It encodes CAWSGRGNQPQHF.

A single count supports this clone. The chain employs TRBV30 and TRBJ1-1, with 8 positions matching TRBD1. The germline gives CDR1 GTSNPN, CDR2 SVGIG (reference sequence). The CDR3 has 19 amino acids. V lost 3 bases and J lost 7; bases outside the gene matches: 25. The CDR3 region has the DNA TGTGCCTGGAGGCTATCTTCTCGGACAGGGACGTGGGGGACCATTGAAGCTTTCTTT. Protein product: CAWRLSSRTGTWGTIEAFF.

The genes are TRBV6-1 and TRBJ2-1; TRBD2 might be the D (6 bases). Looked up from germline, CDR1 is MNHNS and CDR2 is SASEGT. V shed 1 base and J shed 9 bases, with 13 bases lying between them. CDR3 size: 14 residues. CDR3 coding DNA: TGTGCCAGCAGTGAAGAGGGTACTAGCAGTGAGCAGTTCTTC. It encodes CASSEEGTSSEQFF.

In this sample, this clone turned up a few times. The genes are TRBV5-5 and TRBJ1-3; D ambiguous. Trimming shortened V by 3 bases and J by 3 bases, and 16 bases separated the two germline ends. Germline CDR1 and CDR2: SGHKS and YYEKEE (reference sequence). This CDR3 contains 16 residues. The CDR3 loop is CASSSMGPGFGNTIYF. Written as DNA, the CDR3 is TGTGCCAGCAGCTCAATGGGTCCGGGGTTTGGAAACACCATATATTTT.

The chain employs TRBV7-2 and TRBJ1-1; TRBD1 matches 8 bases. Germline CDR1 SGHTA, CDR2 FQGNSA. This CDR3 is built from 17 residues. The V gene end was trimmed by 4 bases and the J gene end by 0 bases; junction bases not matched to a gene: 10. CDR3 amino acids: CASSSLNGQGVNTEAFF. The DNA of the CDR3 is TGTGCCAGCAGCTCACTAAACGGACAGGGCGTGAACACTGAAGCTTTCTTT.

This clone was observed a few times. The chain employs TRBV5-1 and TRBJ1-1; D might be TRBD1 (5 bases). V lost 3 bases and J lost 3, with 9 bases in between. The CDR3 is 13 residues long. Germline V gene data show CDR1 as SGHRS and CDR2 as YFSETQ. The CDR3 DNA reads as TGCGCCAGCAGCTCTGGGGGGTACACTGAAGCTTTCTTT. It is translated as CASSSGGYTEAFF.

This clone was found once. The chain is built from TRBV4-1 and TRBJ2-1; no definite D call. The V and J ends lost 0 bases and 8 bases respectively, with 11 bases between them. This CDR3 is 14 amino acids long. Germline V lookup: CDR1 MGHRA, CDR2 YSYEKL. CDR3 region: CASSQDVSRDEQFF. Here the CDR3 DNA reads TGCGCCAGCAGCCAAGACGTCTCACGGGATGAGCAGTTCTTC.

This chain connects TRBV5-6 to TRBJ1-6, with unresolved D. Germline values: CDR1 SGHDT, CDR2 YYEEEE. The CDR3 length is 13 residues. V dropped 0 bases and J dropped 7 bases, with 5 bases sitting between them. CDR3 protein: CASSLGQNSPLHF. CDR3 bases: TGTGCCAGCAGCTTGGGGCAGAATTCACCCCTCCACTTT. Combining the CDR3 with reference TRBV5-6 and TRBJ1-6 gives the whole variable domain DAGVTQSPTHLIKTRGQQVTLRCSPKSGHDTVSWYQQALGQGPQFIFQYYEEEERQRGNFPDRFSGHQFPNYSSELNVNALLLGDSALYLCASSLGQNSPLHFGNGTRLTVT.

The rearrangement joins TRBV5-6 to TRBJ2-2; D might be TRBD1 (5 bases). Trimming left V 0 bases short and J 3 bases short, with 9 bases between. Germline V gene data show CDR1 as SGHDT and CDR2 as YYEEEE. The CDR3 extends over 15 amino acids. The CDR3 DNA sequence: TGTGCCAGCAGCTTGGGGGGCGCGGACACCGGGGAGCTGTTTTTT. Amino acid sequence: CASSLGGADTGELFF.

The chain recombines TRBV9 with TRBJ2-5, with 12 bases identical to TRBD2. Germline CDR1 is SGDLS and CDR2 is YYNGEE. V dropped 4 bases and J dropped 7; count of bases not matched to a gene: 5. CDR3 size: 14 residues. In DNA form, the CDR3 reads TGTGCCAGCAGCCCAACGACTAGCGGGGGGACCCAGTACTTC. This encodes CASSPTTSGGTQYF.

This chain connects TRBV19 to TRBJ1-6, with TRBD1 as a possible D gene (6 bases). Deletions cut 5 bases from V and 6 bases from J, with 8 bases between. Germline V gene data show CDR1 as LNHDA and CDR2 as SQIVND (reference sequence). This CDR3 has 13 residues. This chain's CDR3 is CASSFRGNSPLHF. The CDR3 DNA sequence: TGTGCCAGTAGTTTCAGGGGTAATTCACCCCTCCACTTT.

The chain is built from TRBV30 and TRBJ2-7; maybe TRBD1 (5 bases). V was shortened by 4 bases and J by 0 bases, with 13 bases between the two germline ends. The germline gives CDR1 GTSNPN, CDR2 SVGIG (reference sequence). The CDR3 length is 14 residues. Here the CDR3 DNA reads TGTGCCTGGAACCTCGACAGATTCTCCTACGAGCAGTACTTC. Translation: CAWNLDRFSYEQYF.

The chain's CDR3 is CASSPTTGNTEAFF. The CDR3 DNA sequence: TGTGCCAGCTCCCCCACGACAGGGAACACTGAAGCTTTCTTT. The chain has TRBV18 and TRBJ1-1; a weak D match, TRBD1 (6 bases). CDR3 length: 14 amino acids. V gave up 6 bases and J gave up 1 base, with 12 bases separating them. Germline V gene lookup returns CDR1 KGHSH and CDR2 LQKENI.

V usage is TRBV5-1 and J usage is TRBJ1-2; a weak D match, TRBD1 (6 bases). Germline lookup yields CDR1 SGHRS and CDR2 YFSETQ. The CDR3 has 16 residues. The V and J ends lost 0 bases and 8 bases respectively, with 20 bases between them. CDR3 in DNA: TGCGCCAGCAGCTTGGAGGGAACAGGGATCAACGGCGGCTACACCTTC. Translated, it gives CASSLEGTGINGGYTF.

The V call is TRBV5-1, the J call TRBJ1-3; D remains ambiguous. V was pared by 0 bases and J by 0 bases, with 7 bases between. The CDR3 runs to 15 residues. In germline, CDR1 is SGHRS, CDR2 YFSETQ. CDR3 in amino acids: CASSLGSVSGNTIYF. For the CDR3, the DNA is TGCGCCAGCAGCTTGGGTTCCGTCTCTGGAAACACCATATATTTT.

J is TRBJ1-5 and V is TRBV30; D not resolved. Germline V lookup: CDR1 GTSNPN, CDR2 SVGIG (reference sequence). The V gene lost 1 base and the J gene lost 2 bases, with 9 bases spanning the gap. This CDR3 is built from 14 residues. The CDR3 DNA follows: TGTGCCTGGAGTGGAAGGAGGGGCAATCAGCCCCAGCATTTT. It translates to CAWSGRRGNQPQHF.

The chain uses TRBV20-1 and TRBJ1-2, with a possible D match to TRBD1 (6 bases). Per germline, CDR1 DFQATT and CDR2 SNEGSKA (reference sequence). V shed 3 bases and J shed 2 bases, with 19 bases lying between them. This CDR3 has 16 amino acids. DNA for the CDR3: TGCAGTGCTAGTTCTCGTGCAGGGGAAAGAAACTATGGCTACACCTTC. Its translation is CSASSRAGERNYGYTF.

As DNA, the CDR3 is TGTGCCAGTAGACCCGGCGACGGGGAATATCAGCCCCAGCATTTT. Protein: CASRPGDGEYQPQHF. The chain carries TRBV19 and TRBJ1-5; D call uncertain. Trimming removed 6 bases from V and 5 bases from J, with 17 bases in between. In germline, CDR1 is LNHDA, CDR2 SQIVND (reference sequence). The CDR3 sequence is 15 residues long.